This note documents a single TCR beta chain sequence. These data come from a study of blood T cell repertoires in COVID-19. Libraries were prepared by immunoSEQ multiplex PCR; TCRdb keeps only in-frame clonotypes and omits some of them. The sample has approximately 220,000 clones; roughly 86% are singletons. Sequencing input: PBMCs or T cells enriched from blood (not recorded which). This clonotype was obtained from a woman in her 30s with acute COVID-19.

CDR3 in amino acids: CASSRTSGSYEQYF. CDR3 coding DNA: TGTGCCAGCAGCAGGACTAGCGGCTCCTACGAGCAGTACTTC. The chain links TRBV9 to TRBJ2-7; 10 bases agree with TRBD2. CDR1 and CDR2 from the germline V gene are SGDLS and YYNGEE. The CDR3 loop spans 14 amino acids. Germline trimming cut 4 bases from V and 0 bases from J; bases unmatched to any gene: 1.